This entry lists 20 T cell receptor beta chains sequenced from one sample in a study of cytomegalovirus exposure and HLA in healthy donors. Libraries were prepared by immunoSEQ multiplex PCR; TCRdb keeps only in-frame clonotypes and omits some of them. The sample includes some 230,000 clones, just over 90% of them seen just once. The specimen was PBMCs. These receptors were collected from a woman under 30 in good health and CMV-seronegative.

This chain joins TRBV5-1 and TRBJ2-7; 10 bases align to TRBD2. This CDR3 comprises 15 residues. The germline V gene has CDR1 SGHRS and CDR2 YFSETQ. J gave up 2 bases and V 4 bases, and 6 bases lay outside the gene matches. DNA of the CDR3: TGCGCCAGCAGCACACGGACTAGCGGAACCTACGAGCAGTACTTC. Residues: CASSTRTSGTYEQYF.

This clone has only a few counts. This rearrangement joins TRBV29-1 to TRBJ1-1, with 7 bases fitting TRBD1. The CDR3 spans 13 residues. V was clipped by 4 bases and J by 1 base; unmatched bases: 3. CDR1 is SQVTM, CDR2 ANQGSEA, per germline. The chain's CDR3 is CSVATGENTEAFF. CDR3 DNA sequence: TGCAGCGTTGCTACAGGGGAGAACACTGAAGCTTTCTTT. Drawing the rest from reference TRBV29-1 and TRBJ1-1, the complete variable domain is SAVISQKPSRDICQRGTSLTIQCQVDSQVTMMFWYRQQPGQSLTLIATANQGSEATYESGFVIDKFPISRPNLTFSTLTVSNMSPEDSSIYLCSVATGENTEAFFGQGTRLTVV.

The CDR3 region is CASSPGRGEVAEAFF. CDR3 bases: TGTGCCAGCTCACCGGGGAGGGGTGAAGTTGCTGAAGCTTTCTTT. This rearrangement joins TRBV18 to TRBJ1-1; TRBD1 might be the D (5 bases). The CDR3 runs 15 residues. Germline V gives CDR1 KGHSH, CDR2 LQKENI. The V gene lost 3 bases and the J gene lost 6 bases, with 17 bases spanning the gap.

The genes are TRBV9 and TRBJ1-2; D is uncertain. Germline-derived CDR1 and CDR2 are SGDLS and YYNGEE. This CDR3 is 13 amino acids long. V lost 3 bases and J 6 bases, leaving 12 bases between the germline ends. The CDR3 reads CASSAIQIHGYTF. In nucleotides, the CDR3 is TGTGCCAGCAGCGCGATTCAGATCCATGGCTACACCTTC.

The chain carries TRBV6-6 and TRBJ1-2, with 7 bases identical to TRBD1. Germline-derived CDR1 and CDR2 are MNHNY and SVGAGI (reference sequence). This CDR3 spans 15 amino acids. J lost 6 bases, V lost 6 bases, and 13 bases had no gene match. The CDR3 DNA sequence: TGTGCCAGCAGCTCAAACCGACAGGGCCAAGATGGCTACACCTTC. As protein: CASSSNRQGQDGYTF.

The chain has TRBV9 and TRBJ2-3; D may be TRBD2 (6 bases). The CDR3 has 15 amino acids. The germline V gene encodes CDR1 SGDLS and CDR2 YYNGEE. V was cut by 3 bases and J by 2 bases, with 13 bases left in between. The CDR3 spells CASSEIADHTDTQYF. CDR3 coding DNA: TGTGCCAGCAGCGAGATAGCGGACCACACAGATACGCAGTATTTT.

The V call is TRBV28, the J call TRBJ1-1, with no clear D. From germline, CDR1 is MDHEN and CDR2 SYDVKM. The CDR3 has 11 amino acids. The CDR3 loop is CGTLMNTEAFF. DNA of the CDR3: TGTGGGACTCTAATGAACACTGAAGCTTTCTTT.

The rearrangement links TRBV29-1 to TRBJ1-5; no reliable D call. Germline CDR1 SQVTM, CDR2 ANQGSEA. CDR3 length equals 15 residues. V shed 4 bases and J shed 0 bases, with 13 bases lying between them. The CDR3 here is CSVGWENYSNQPQHF. CDR3 coding DNA: TGCAGCGTTGGGTGGGAGAATTATAGCAATCAGCCCCAGCATTTT.

The DNA for the CDR3 is TGTGCCAGCAGTGAAGCCGGACAGGTCATGAACACTGAAGCTTTCTTT. As protein: CASSEAGQVMNTEAFF. The V and J genes are TRBV6-1 and TRBJ1-1, with 7 bases lining up with TRBD1. J gave up 0 bases and V 0 bases, and 4 bases lay outside the gene matches. The CDR3 spans 16 residues. Germline lookup yields CDR1 MNHNS and CDR2 SASEGT.

A single count supports this clone. The chain carries TRBV4-1 and TRBJ2-3, with TRBD2 matching 11 bases. CDR1 MGHRA and CDR2 YSYEKL come from the germline V gene. The CDR3 loop spans 17 amino acids. Losses at the gene ends were 1 base for V and 3 bases for J; bases not matched to a gene: 6. CDR3: CASSQGIAGGGTDTQYF. The CDR3 nucleotides read TGCGCCAGCAGCCAAGGGATAGCGGGAGGGGGTACAGATACGCAGTATTTT.

CDR3 in DNA: TGTGCCAGCAGCGTAGTCGGGGACAGCCAAGAGACCCAGTACTTC. Translation gives CASSVVGDSQETQYF. V and J are TRBV9 and TRBJ2-5; 7 bases fit TRBD1. CDR1 SGDLS and CDR2 YYNGEE come from the germline V gene. The CDR3 runs 15 residues. Unmatched junction bases numbered 3, after V lost 0 bases and J lost 1 base.

The V gene is TRBV6-5, the J gene TRBJ2-5, with D possibly matching TRBD1 (8 bases). Trimming left V 6 bases short and J 5 bases short, with 16 bases between. Germline V gene sequence: CDR1 MNHEY, CDR2 SVGAGI. This CDR3 has 14 residues. The DNA for the CDR3 is TGTGCCAGCAGCCGACAGGGGAGGGTTGAGACCCAGTACTTC. Translation: CASSRQGRVETQYF.

The chain recombines TRBV4-1 with TRBJ2-6, with a possible D match to TRBD1 (6 bases). Germline CDR1 MGHRA, CDR2 YSYEKL. The germline V and J ends were trimmed by 2 bases and 2 bases, with 13 bases remaining between them. The CDR3 has 17 amino acids. The CDR3 DNA is TGCGCCAGCAGCCAACCAGGGGCTAGGGCTGGGGCCAACGTCCTGACTTTC. Translation gives CASSQPGARAGANVLTF.

The chain joins TRBV27 to TRBJ2-5; TRBD2 aligns across 14 bases. Germline CDR1 is MNHEY and CDR2 is SMNVEV (reference sequence). The CDR3 totals 18 residues. With V trimmed by 6 bases and J by 1 base, 10 bases remained unmatched. CDR3 DNA sequence: TGTGCCAGCAGCCAAGGGACTAGCGGGAGTTGGAGCCAAGAGACCCAGTACTTC. As protein: CASSQGTSGSWSQETQYF.

The chain employs TRBV5-4 and TRBJ1-2, with TRBD1 as a possible D gene (6 bases). Germline CDR1 and CDR2: SGHNT and YYREEE (reference sequence). Trimming took 4 bases from V and 7 from J, leaving 17 bases between them. There are 14 residues in the CDR3. DNA for the CDR3: TGTGCCAGCAGCAAACAGATAACAGGGTTTGGCTACACCTTC. Its translation: CASSKQITGFGYTF.

The chain combines TRBV6-5 with TRBJ2-2; TRBD1 is a possible D gene (6 bases). CDR3 size: 15 residues. Trimming took 6 bases from V and 6 from J, leaving 17 bases between them. Germline loops: CDR1 MNHEY, CDR2 SVGAGI. The CDR3 DNA follows: TGTGCCAGCAGAACTCAACTCAGGGGCGCCGGGGAGCTGTTTTTT. Protein product: CASRTQLRGAGELFF.

This clone was seen a handful of times. The rearrangement joins TRBV5-1 to TRBJ2-7, with TRBD2 matching over 10 bases. Per the germline V gene, CDR1 is SGHRS and CDR2 is YFSETQ. J lost 7 bases, V lost 4 bases, and 8 bases had no gene match. The CDR3 spans 14 residues. CDR3 bases: TGCGCCAGCAGCCCGCTAGCGGGAGCGGGAGAGCAGTACTTC. As protein: CASSPLAGAGEQYF.

This chain links TRBV29-1 with TRBJ2-4; D unclear. Germline CDR1 SQVTM, CDR2 ANQGSEA. Trimming removed 6 bases from V and 3 bases from J, with 15 bases in between. The CDR3 extends over 14 amino acids. The CDR3 DNA reads TGCAGCGTCGCAGATCCGTTGGTCAAAAACATTCAGTACTTC. Translating it yields CSVADPLVKNIQYF.

The chain has TRBV4-1 and TRBJ1-1; perhaps TRBD1 as D (5 bases). CDR3 length: 13 residues. CDR1 MGHRA and CDR2 YSYEKL come from the germline V gene. V lost 2 bases and J 4 bases, leaving 8 bases between the germline ends. As DNA, the CDR3 is TGCGCCAGCAGCCAAAGGGGAAGCACTGAAGCTTTCTTT. It is translated as CASSQRGSTEAFF.

The V and J genes are TRBV5-1 and TRBJ2-7, with 10 bases that match TRBD2. Germline V gene data show CDR1 as SGHRS and CDR2 as YFSETQ. The CDR3 runs to 15 residues. The junction had 0 bases not matched to a gene; V was cut back by 0 bases and J by 0 bases. This CDR3 reads CASSLASGSSYEQYF. As DNA, the CDR3 is TGCGCCAGCAGCTTGGCTAGCGGGAGCTCCTACGAGCAGTACTTC.